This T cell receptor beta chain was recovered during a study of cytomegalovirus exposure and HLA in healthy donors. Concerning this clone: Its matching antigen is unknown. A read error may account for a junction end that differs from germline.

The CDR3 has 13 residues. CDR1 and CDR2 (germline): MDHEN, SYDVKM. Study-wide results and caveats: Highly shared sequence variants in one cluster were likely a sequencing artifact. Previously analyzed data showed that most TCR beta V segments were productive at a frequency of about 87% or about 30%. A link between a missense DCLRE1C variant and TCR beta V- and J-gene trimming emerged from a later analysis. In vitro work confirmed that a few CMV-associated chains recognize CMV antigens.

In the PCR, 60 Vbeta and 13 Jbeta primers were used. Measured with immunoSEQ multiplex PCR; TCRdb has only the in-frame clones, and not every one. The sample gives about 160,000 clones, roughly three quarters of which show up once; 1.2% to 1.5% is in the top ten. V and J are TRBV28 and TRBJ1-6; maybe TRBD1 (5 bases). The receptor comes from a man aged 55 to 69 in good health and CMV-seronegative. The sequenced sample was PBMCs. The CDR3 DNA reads TGTGCCGTCCCCCAGGGCCCAAATTCCCCCCTCCACTTT. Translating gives CAVPQGPNSPLHF.